This TCR beta chain derives from a study of vaccination and CD4 T cells after COVID-19. At the level of the study: Six men and four women formed the convalescents, two being Hispanic. Blood was drawn a median around 74 days post second dose, range 14 to 241.

Turning to this clonotype: Antigen unknown.

Looked up from germline, CDR1 is SGHTA and CDR2 is FQGNSA. There are 16 residues in the CDR3. V dropped 4 bases and J dropped 8; count of bases not matched to a gene: 14. Treatment denoted: roughly ten-day PBMC culture with coronavirus spike peptide pools or control peptides (ViraFEST assay). The Oncomine TCR Beta short-read assay sequenced DNA from cultured CD4+ T cells. TCRdb re-called the PCR reads with MiXCR, one entry per CDR3 protein. The sample contains over 4,500 distinct CDR3 sequences, less than 50% of which appear only once. This TCR was sampled from a human donor who had recovered from COVID-19. This chain connects TRBV7-2 to TRBJ1-3, with 7 bases matching TRBD1. Material: CD4+ T cells from blood, cultured in vitro. CDR3 sequence: CASSSYRRDSGDTIYF. In DNA, the CDR3 is TGTGCCAGCAGCTCTTACCGCCGGGACAGCGGGGACACCATATATTTT.